One and the same sample provided the 26 T cell receptor delta chains below, sequenced in a study of γδ T cells in repeated Plasmodium falciparum infection. TCRdb fed the multiplex PCR reads to CATT. In the table there are 80,000 to 95,000 delta-chain clones, around 1.4% of which are singletons. Gammadelta T cells were flow-sorted from PBMC into Vgamma9/Vdelta2+ and Vdelta2-negative populations for bulk analysis. The source material was gamma-delta T cells from blood. The receptor set was obtained from a pool of human donors (malaria-infected and uninfected, not separated).

On this clone itself: The protein in TCRdb stems from a much larger clone and differs at residue 9 from this DNA's translation, likely a read error; here the protein is translated from the DNA. The J gene is TRDJ1, the V gene TRDV2; 7 positions agree with TRDD3. This CDR3 spans 15 amino acids. The J segment lost 10 bases and the V segment lost 3 bases, leaving 16 bases of the junction unmatched. The germline V gene has CDR1 GEAIGNYY and CDR2 EKD. CDR3 nucleotides: TGTGCCTGTGACGGGATACTGGGGTACACCTCGGGACTCATCTTT. Its protein is CACDGILGYTSGLIF.

The gene calls are TRDV2 and TRDJ2; TRDD3 matches 13 bases. TCRdb carries no J gene annotation; the J gene was assigned here by matching the DNA with germline. Germline CDR1 GEAIGNYY, CDR2 EKD. There are 18 residues in the CDR3. The V gene end was trimmed by 3 bases and the J gene end by 5 bases; junction bases not matched to a gene: 11. The CDR3 sequence is CACDPVGTGGYGTAQLFF. The CDR3 coding sequence is TGTGCCTGTGACCCCGTGGGTACTGGGGGATACGGCACAGCACAACTCTTCTTT.

This clone appeared many times. A read error likely explains this, since a far larger clone differs by one base. The same CDR3 arises from other DNA sequences in this sample as well. This chain connects TRDV2 to TRDJ2; TRDD3 matches 9 bases. The J gene was missing in TCRdb and was found by matching the end of the DNA to germline. V shed 4 bases, J shed 8 bases, and the junction held 4 bases outside the gene matches. Germline V gives CDR1 GEAIGNYY, CDR2 EKD. This CDR3 has 13 amino acids. CDR3 nucleotides: TGTGCCTGTGATTACTGGGGGACGGCACAACTCTTCTTT. It translates to CACDYWGTAQLFF.

In the case of this clone: This is likely an artifact of a read error, given a far larger clone one base away. V gene assignment gives TRDV1, but the J gene was left uncalled; the table's D call, TRDD3, was not checked against the DNA. The CDR3 runs 20 residues. Per the germline V gene, CDR1 is TSWWSYY and CDR2 is QGS. This chain's CDR3 is CALGEGRDPSRTGGTDKLIF. The CDR3 coding sequence is TGTGCTCTTGGGGAAGGAAGGGATCCGAGCCGTACTGGGGGAACCGATAAACTAATCTTT.

In regard to this clone: The protein TCRdb lists belongs to a much larger clone and differs from this DNA's translation at residue 5, which points to a read error; the protein shown is made from the DNA. The CDR3 loop is CALGGLEGPTYANWGEYTDKLIF. For the CDR3, the DNA is TGTGCTCTTGGGGGACTAGAAGGTCCTACGTATGCTAACTGGGGGGAGTACACCGATAAACTCATCTTT. The chain has TRDV1 and TRDJ1, with TRDD3 matching 8 bases. Since TCRdb gives no J gene, matching the DNA to germline was used here to assign it. This CDR3 contains 23 residues. Germline CDR1 reads TSWWSYY; CDR2 reads QGS. The junction had 28 bases not matched to a gene; V was cut back by 4 bases and J by 0 bases.

This clone turned up a few times. It differs at one base from a far larger clone, so likely a read error. Additional DNA sequences in this sample encode the identical CDR3. V is TRDV2 and J is TRDJ1, with 11 positions matching TRDD3. Germline lookup yields CDR1 GEAIGNYY and CDR2 EKD. The CDR3 has 21 amino acids. After removal of 7 bases from V and 6 bases from J, the junction contained 30 bases not matched to a gene. The CDR3 DNA reads as TGTGCCTGCGATATAATAGGCGGCTCGCCTGGGGGATACTTCAAGGGTCATAAACTCATCTTT. It translates to CACDIIGGSPGGYFKGHKLIF.

This clone was seen a handful of times. The protein in TCRdb stems from a much larger clone and differs at residue 12 from this DNA's translation, likely a read error; here the protein is translated from the DNA. The V gene is TRDV2, the J gene TRDJ3, with 8 bases fitting TRDD3. TCRdb leaves out the J gene; it was filled in here by matching the DNA to germline. The J segment lost 2 bases and the V segment lost 3 bases, leaving 23 bases of the junction unmatched. The CDR3 has 23 amino acids. Germline V lookup: CDR1 GEAIGNYY, CDR2 EKD. The CDR3 region is CACDAGLEVLGGTPAWDTRQMFF. As DNA, the CDR3 is TGTGCCTGTGACGCGGGGTTAGAGGTACTGGGGGGTACGCCGGCCTGGGACACCCGACAGATGTTTTTC.

The sample holds a few counts of this clone. A read error is the likely source, as a far larger clone sits one nucleotide away. This sample also contains other DNA sequences that code for the same CDR3. The chain employs TRDV2 and TRDJ3, with 9 bases lining up with TRDD3. No J gene is reported in TCRdb; it was inferred here by comparing the DNA with germline. The CDR3 is 19 amino acids. The germline gives CDR1 GEAIGNYY, CDR2 EKD. In nucleotides, the CDR3 is TGCGCCTGTGACCGGAGGGGATACGCCCGCTCCTGGGACACCCGACAGATGTTTTTC. Translated: CACDRRGYARSWDTRQMFF.

This clone appeared many times. The CDR3 DNA follows: TGTGCTCTTGGGGAACCTCTCCTTCCTCCGTTTTACACCGATAAACTCATCTTT. Its translation: CALGEPLLPPFYTDKLIF. The chain is built from TRDV1 and TRDJ1; 7 bases agree with TRDD2. CDR3 length equals 18 residues. In germline, CDR1 is TSWWSYY, CDR2 QGS. With 1 base clipped from V and 0 bases from J, the junction kept 11 bases outside the gene matches.

This clone was detected many times. The chain joins TRDV1 to TRDJ1; 7 nucleotides agree with TRDD2. CDR1 TSWWSYY and CDR2 QGS come from the germline V gene. J lost 2 bases, V lost 4 bases, and 7 bases had no gene match. This CDR3 is 15 amino acids long. CDR3 coding DNA: TGTGCTCTTGGGGGGGAGTTCCTACAGACCGATAAACTCATCTTT. Translated, it gives CALGGEFLQTDKLIF.

A remark on this clone: A read error may be the cause here, since a much bigger clone is one base away. The V and J genes are TRDV2 and TRDJ2; the match to TRDD3 covers 9 bases. Germline V gene lookup returns CDR1 GEAIGNYY and CDR2 EKD. This CDR3 is built from 19 residues. The V gene end was trimmed by 3 bases and the J gene end by 0 bases; junction bases not matched to a gene: 13. The CDR3 spells CACDAADWGRVALTAQLFF. CDR3 DNA sequence: TGTGCCTGTGACGCGGCGGACTGGGGGAGGGTAGCTTTGACAGCACAACTCTTCTTT.

There are a few counts of this clone. The protein in TCRdb stems from a much larger clone and differs at residue 7 from this DNA's translation, likely a read error; here the protein is translated from the DNA. The J gene is TRDJ1, the V gene TRAV38-2/DV8; no firm D call. The J gene, not given by TCRdb, was assigned here from a germline match of the nucleotide sequence. This CDR3 comprises 14 residues. V lost 6 bases and J 0 bases, leaving 12 bases between the germline ends. Germline CDR1 reads TSESDYY; CDR2 reads QEAYKQQN. CDR3 region: CAYKTYRNTDKLIF. CDR3 DNA: TGTGCTTATAAGACGTACCGGAACACCGATAAACTCATCTTT.

This clone was detected only a few times. A read error likely explains why the TCRdb protein, taken from a much larger clone, differs from this DNA's translation at residue 7; the protein shown is translated from the DNA. The chain has TRDV2 and TRDJ1; 7 nucleotides match TRDD3. The J gene, left out of TCRdb, was set here by checking the DNA against germline. V lost 1 base, J lost 6 bases, and 16 bases stayed unmatched. The CDR3 runs to 17 residues. The germline V gene encodes CDR1 GEAIGNYY and CDR2 EKD. This chain's CDR3 is CACDTSLHATGANKLIF. CDR3 nucleotides: TGTGCCTGTGACACATCCCTCCACGCTACTGGGGCCAATAAACTCATCTTT.

This clone was seen more than once but under ten times. With only one base between it and a far larger clone, this is likely a read error. Other DNA sequences within the sample encode an identical CDR3. The genes are TRDV1 and TRDJ1; 10 bases fit TRDD3. The J gene, absent from TCRdb, was called here by matching the DNA to germline. Germline V gene lookup returns CDR1 TSWWSYY and CDR2 QGS. V was clipped by 2 bases and J by 3 bases; unmatched bases: 33. This CDR3 region has 25 residues. The CDR3 coding sequence is TGTGCTCTTGGGGAAATGAAGGGCGTCCTACGTTTTGACTGGGGGATTCGGGGGGACGCCGATAAACTCATCTTT. The encoded protein is CALGEMKGVLRFDWGIRGDADKLIF.

This clone is medium-sized by share. The chain employs TRDV2 and TRDJ1, with TRDD3 matching over 12 bases. The length of the CDR3 is 16 residues. The ends lost 4 bases at V and 7 bases at J; junction bases unmatched: 12. CDR1 is GEAIGNYY and CDR2 is EKD in the germline V gene. DNA of the CDR3: TGTGCCTGTGATTGGGTACTGGGGGATACCTCCCTTAAACTCATCTTT. Protein product: CACDWVLGDTSLKLIF.

As concerns this clone: The translation of this DNA and the TCRdb protein of a much larger clone differ at residue 10, probably owing to a read error; the protein shown here is translated from the DNA. The chain is built from TRDV1 and TRDJ1; tentatively, D is TRDD2 (5 bases). As TCRdb names no J gene, one was assigned here on the basis of a DNA match to germline. The CDR3 contains 14 residues. Germline V lookup: CDR1 TSWWSYY, CDR2 QGS. Trimming stripped 4 bases from V and 7 bases from J, with 16 bases between. CDR3 coding DNA: TGTGCTCTTGGGGTTCCTTCTCCAGCGACTAAACTCATCTTT. Translated: CALGVPSPATKLIF.

This clone was found many times. The V gene is TRDV1, the J gene TRDJ1, with TRDD3 matching over 12 bases. V dropped 5 bases and J dropped 10; count of bases not matched to a gene: 20. CDR3 length equals 18 residues. Germline V gene sequence: CDR1 TSWWSYY, CDR2 QGS. For the CDR3, the DNA is TGTGCTCTTGGGCCCGTAGCGGGGAGACTGGGGGATACCGGAGGACTCATCTTT. This sequence encodes CALGPVAGRLGDTGGLIF.

This clone was found many times. TCRdb records a much larger clone's protein for this DNA, with a difference at residue 12 that likely arises from a read error; the protein given is the translation of the DNA. The chain uses TRDV2 and TRDJ1; 7 bases match TRDD3. CDR3 length: 14 amino acids. Germline CDR1 and CDR2: GEAIGNYY and EKD. In DNA, the CDR3 is TGTGCCTGTGACCCTATTACTGGGGCCGATAAACCCATCTTT. Amino acids: CACDPITGADKPIF.

Details on this clone: It is likely a read error: a sequence one base away is far more abundant. Other DNA sequences in this sample translate to the same CDR3. The chain combines TRDV3 with TRDJ1; D not resolved. TCRdb lists no J gene, so it was determined here by aligning the DNA to germline. The V gene's germline CDR1 is TVYSNPD and CDR2 GDNSRS (reference sequence). The CDR3 has 15 amino acids. Trimming took 3 bases from V and 0 from J, leaving 17 bases between them. The CDR3 nucleotides read TGTGCCTTCCGAGTCTTGTTTGGTTACACCGATAAACTCATCTTT. This encodes CAFRVLFGYTDKLIF.

In this sample, this clone turned up a few times. The protein TCRdb lists belongs to a much larger clone and differs from this DNA's translation at residue 12, which points to a read error; the protein shown is made from the DNA. The chain couples TRDV1 to TRDJ2; TRDD3 matches at 11 bases. With 1 base clipped from V and 0 bases from J, the junction kept 25 bases outside the gene matches. CDR1 and CDR2 (germline): TSWWSYY, QGS. The CDR3 loop spans 25 amino acids. CDR3 protein: CALGERGYTYHELGDRYPLTAQLFF. CDR3 coding DNA: TGTGCTCTTGGGGAACGTGGCTACACCTACCATGAACTGGGGGATAGATATCCTTTGACAGCACAACTCTTCTTT.

As concerns this clone: A far larger clone is off by one base, so a read error is likely. Different DNA sequences within this sample yield the same CDR3. The chain employs TRDV1 and TRDJ1, with D perhaps matching TRDD3 (10 bases). Germline CDR1 is TSWWSYY and CDR2 is QGS. The CDR3 spans 19 residues. The CDR3 DNA follows: TGTGCTCTTGGATCTCCCCTTCCTACTGGGGGATTGTGGCCCGATAAGCTCATCTTT. This codes for CALGSPLPTGGLWPDKLIF.

Regarding this clone: The protein that TCRdb holds for this DNA derives from a much larger clone and differs from the translated DNA at residue 15, which likely indicates a read error; the protein shown here is translated from the DNA. The chain recombines TRDV1 with TRDJ1; TRDD2 matches at 7 bases. The CDR3 covers 16 residues. Germline CDR1 reads TSWWSYY; CDR2 reads QGS. The CDR3 DNA reads TGTGCTCTTGGGGATAACCTTCCTCCGGACACCGATAAACTCACCTTT. This encodes CALGDNLPPDTDKLTF.

This clone was detected only a few times. This sequence is one base from a far larger clone and is likely a read error. The same CDR3 arises from other DNA sequences in this sample as well. This chain uses TRDV2 with TRDJ3; 8 bases align to TRDD3. This CDR3 is 17 amino acids long. The V and J ends lost 3 bases and 1 base, in that order; junction bases with no gene match: 4. CDR1 is GEAIGNYY, CDR2 EKD, per germline. CDR3 sequence (DNA): TGTGCCTGTGACGATACTGGGGGGTCCTGGGACACCCGACAGATGTTTTTC. Translating it yields CACDDTGGSWDTRQMFF.

In regard to this clone: The protein TCRdb gives is from a much larger clone and does not agree with this DNA's translation at residue 11, likely a read error; the protein shown here comes from the DNA. This chain joins TRDV2 and TRDJ1; no clear D. No J segment appears in TCRdb, so it was assigned here by matching the sequence to germline. CDR3 length equals 15 residues. Germline CDR1 is GEAIGNYY and CDR2 is EKD. CDR3 sequence: CACDIVSAGTGKLIF. CDR3 nucleotides: TGTGCCTGTGACATAGTCTCGGCGGGTACCGGTAAACTCATCTTT.

The table lists this clone with a few counts. One base separates it from a far larger clone, so it is likely a read error. The identical CDR3 is also encoded by other nucleotide sequences in the sample. DNA for the CDR3: TGTGCTCTTGGGAGGGCTCCTTTTAATTTCTGGGGGATACACGACAGTCACTCCTCCTGGGACACCCGACAGATGTTTTTC. It codes for CALGRAPFNFWGIHDSHSSWDTRQMFF. V gene TRDV1 combines with J gene TRDJ3; 11 positions agree with TRDD3. No J segment appears in TCRdb, so it was assigned here by matching the sequence to germline. The length of the CDR3 is 27 residues. The germline V gene encodes CDR1 TSWWSYY and CDR2 QGS. V was clipped by 5 bases and J by 0 bases; unmatched bases: 30.

This clone was found many times. The TCRdb protein comes from a much larger clone and disagrees with this DNA's translation at residue 13, likely due to a read error; the protein given here is derived from the DNA. The chain couples TRDV2 to TRDJ1; TRDD3 is a possible D gene (6 bases). TCRdb leaves out the J gene; it was filled in here by matching the DNA to germline. CDR3 length: 18 amino acids. Germline values: CDR1 GEAIGNYY, CDR2 EKD. V was clipped by 0 bases and J by 3 bases, with 22 bases between them. In DNA, the CDR3 is TGTGCCTGTGACACCGTAAGTCAAGGGGGAAAGTACGCCGATAAACTCATCTTT. Translating it yields CACDTVSQGGKYADKLIF.